This entry describes one TCR beta chain. This CDR3 has 14 residues. Germline V lookup: CDR1 SGHVS, CDR2 FNYEAQ. The V gene end was trimmed by 2 bases and the J gene end by 6 bases; junction bases not matched to a gene: 3. Across fewer than 25 US areas, participants ranged in age from about 18 to 100 years. This record belongs to a study of blood T cell repertoires in COVID-19. Study in general: Acute-phase and convalescent COVID-19 samples originated in the United States, Italy and Spain.

Under the authors' procedure: Reference gene primers were amplified, and this amplification served to estimate nucleated cell counts. TCRdb keeps only in-frame clones here, not all; method: immunoSEQ multiplex PCR. The V and J calls and clone size were taken over from that table, and D and trimming were inferred from the DNA. The data hold 300,000 to 450,000 clones, with more than 70% observed a single time. The receptor comes from a man aged 25-45 years who had recovered from COVID-19. Sample: PBMCs or T cells enriched from blood (not recorded which). V is TRBV7-6 and J is TRBJ1-2; TRBD1 aligns across 10 bases. CDR3 sequence reads: CASSLSGTGDGYTF. The CDR3 nucleotides read TGTGCCAGCAGCTTAAGTGGGACAGGGGATGGCTACACCTTC.